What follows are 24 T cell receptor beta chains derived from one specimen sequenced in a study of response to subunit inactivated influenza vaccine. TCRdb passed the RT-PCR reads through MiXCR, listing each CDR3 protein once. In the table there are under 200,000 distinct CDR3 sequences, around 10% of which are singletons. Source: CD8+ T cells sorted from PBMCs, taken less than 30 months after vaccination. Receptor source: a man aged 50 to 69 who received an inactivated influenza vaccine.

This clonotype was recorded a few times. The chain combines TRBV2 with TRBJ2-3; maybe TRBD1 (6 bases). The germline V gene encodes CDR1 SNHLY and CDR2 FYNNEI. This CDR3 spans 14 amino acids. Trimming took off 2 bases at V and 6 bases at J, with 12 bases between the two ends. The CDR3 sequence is CASSEWGLADTQYF. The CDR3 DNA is TGTGCCAGCAGTGAATGGGGGCTAGCTGATACGCAGTATTTT.

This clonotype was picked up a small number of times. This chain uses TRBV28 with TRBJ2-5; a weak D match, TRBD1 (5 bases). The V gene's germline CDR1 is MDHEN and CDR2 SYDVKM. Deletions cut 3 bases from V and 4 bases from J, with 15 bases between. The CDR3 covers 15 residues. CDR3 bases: TGTGCCAGCAGTTTGGTTCAGGGCAGGCCAGAGACCCAGTACTTC. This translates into CASSLVQGRPETQYF.

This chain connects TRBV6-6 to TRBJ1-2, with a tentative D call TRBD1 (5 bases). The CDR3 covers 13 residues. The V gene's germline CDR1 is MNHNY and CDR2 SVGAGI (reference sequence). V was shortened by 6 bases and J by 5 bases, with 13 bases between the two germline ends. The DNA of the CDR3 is TGTGCCAGCAGCCTGGGACGGGTATATGGCTACACCTTC. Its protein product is CASSLGRVYGYTF.

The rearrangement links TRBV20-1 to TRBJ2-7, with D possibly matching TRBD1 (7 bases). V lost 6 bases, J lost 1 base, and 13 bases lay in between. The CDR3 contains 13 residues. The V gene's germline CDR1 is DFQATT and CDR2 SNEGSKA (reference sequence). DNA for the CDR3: TGCAGTGCGCAGGGGGGAGAGTCCTACGAGCAGTACTTC. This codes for CSAQGGESYEQYF.

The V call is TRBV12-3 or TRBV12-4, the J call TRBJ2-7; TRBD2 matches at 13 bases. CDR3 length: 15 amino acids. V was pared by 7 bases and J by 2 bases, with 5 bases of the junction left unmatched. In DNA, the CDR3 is TGTGCCAGCACCCTGGGACTAGCGGGACCCTACGAGCAGTACTTC. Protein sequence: CASTLGLAGPYEQYF.

The chain's CDR3 is CASSFRTGISPGANVLTF. Here the CDR3 DNA reads TGTGCCAGCAGCTTTCGGACAGGGATCTCACCTGGGGCCAACGTCCTGACTTTC. V is TRBV5-5 and J is TRBJ2-6; 8 bases align to TRBD1. V shed 2 bases, J shed 2 bases, and the junction held 9 bases outside the gene matches. The CDR3 loop spans 18 amino acids. Per the germline V gene, CDR1 is SGHKS and CDR2 is YYEKEE (reference sequence).

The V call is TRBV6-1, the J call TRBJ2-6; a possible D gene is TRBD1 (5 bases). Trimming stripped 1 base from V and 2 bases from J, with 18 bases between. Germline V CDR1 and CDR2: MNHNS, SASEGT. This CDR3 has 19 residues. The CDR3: CASSEDPGILVAGANVLTF. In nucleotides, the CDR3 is TGTGCCAGCAGTGAAGACCCAGGGATTTTAGTAGCTGGGGCCAACGTCCTGACTTTC.

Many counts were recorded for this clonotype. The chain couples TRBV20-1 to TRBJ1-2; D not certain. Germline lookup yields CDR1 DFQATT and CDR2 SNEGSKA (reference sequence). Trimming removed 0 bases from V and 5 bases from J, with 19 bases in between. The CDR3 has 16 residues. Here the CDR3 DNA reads TGCAGTGCTAGAGATGGCGAGGGTTTGTTCGGGTATGGCTACACCTTC. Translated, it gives CSARDGEGLFGYGYTF.

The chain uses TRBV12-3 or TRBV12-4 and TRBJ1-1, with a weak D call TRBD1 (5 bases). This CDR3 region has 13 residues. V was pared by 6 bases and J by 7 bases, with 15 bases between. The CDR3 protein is CASSSGTSFEAFF. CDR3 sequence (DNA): TGTGCCAGCAGCTCCGGGACCTCGTTTGAAGCTTTCTTT.

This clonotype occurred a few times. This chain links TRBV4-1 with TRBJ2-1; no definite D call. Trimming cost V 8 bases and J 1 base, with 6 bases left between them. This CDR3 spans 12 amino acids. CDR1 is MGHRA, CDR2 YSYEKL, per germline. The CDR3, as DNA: TGCGCCAGCGCGGTGTCCTACAATGAGCAGTTCTTC. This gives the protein CASAVSYNEQFF.

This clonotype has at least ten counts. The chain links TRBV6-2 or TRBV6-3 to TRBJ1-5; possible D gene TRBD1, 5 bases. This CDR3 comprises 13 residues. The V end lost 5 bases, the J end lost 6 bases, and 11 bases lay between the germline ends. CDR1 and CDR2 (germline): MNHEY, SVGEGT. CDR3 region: CASSRTSVQPQHF. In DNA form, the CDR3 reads TGTGCCAGCAGTCGGACATCCGTTCAGCCCCAGCATTTT.

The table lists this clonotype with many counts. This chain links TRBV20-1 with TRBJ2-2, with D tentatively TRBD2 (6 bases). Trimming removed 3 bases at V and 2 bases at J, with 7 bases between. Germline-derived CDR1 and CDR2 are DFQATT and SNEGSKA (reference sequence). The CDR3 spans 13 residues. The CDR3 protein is CSASGTNTGELFF. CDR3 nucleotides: TGCAGTGCTAGCGGGACTAACACCGGGGAGCTGTTTTTT.

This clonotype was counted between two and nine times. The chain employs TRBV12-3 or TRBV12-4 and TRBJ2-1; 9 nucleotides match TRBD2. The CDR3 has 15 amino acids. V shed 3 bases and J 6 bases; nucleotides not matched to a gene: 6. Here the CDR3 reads CASSFSLAGTNEQFF. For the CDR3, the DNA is TGTGCCAGCAGTTTCAGCCTAGCGGGGACCAATGAGCAGTTCTTC.

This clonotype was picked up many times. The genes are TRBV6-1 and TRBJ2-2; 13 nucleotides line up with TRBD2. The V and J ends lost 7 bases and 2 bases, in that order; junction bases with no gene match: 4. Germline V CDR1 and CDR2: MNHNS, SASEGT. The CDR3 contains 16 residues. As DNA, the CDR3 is TGTGCCAGCAAGGGGACTAGCGGGAAAAACACCGGGGAGCTGTTTTTT. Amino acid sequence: CASKGTSGKNTGELFF.

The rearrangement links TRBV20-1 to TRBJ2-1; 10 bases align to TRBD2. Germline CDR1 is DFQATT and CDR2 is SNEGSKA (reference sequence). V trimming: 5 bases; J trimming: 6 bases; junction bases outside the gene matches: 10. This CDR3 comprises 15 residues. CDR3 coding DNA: TGCAGTGCTGGGCTCGGGCTAGCGGGAGTCAATGAGCAGTTCTTC. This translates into CSAGLGLAGVNEQFF.

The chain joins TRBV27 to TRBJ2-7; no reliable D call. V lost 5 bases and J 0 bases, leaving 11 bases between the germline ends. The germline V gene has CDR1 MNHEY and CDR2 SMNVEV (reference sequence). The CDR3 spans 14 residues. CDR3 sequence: CASSTTGLSYEQYF. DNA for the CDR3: TGTGCCAGCAGTACCACCGGCCTCTCCTACGAGCAGTACTTC.

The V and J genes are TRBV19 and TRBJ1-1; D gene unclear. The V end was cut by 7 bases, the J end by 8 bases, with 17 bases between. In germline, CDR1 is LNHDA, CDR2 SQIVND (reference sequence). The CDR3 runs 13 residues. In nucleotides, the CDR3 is TGTGCCAGTACCCCCGGAGGACTCTCCGAAGCTTTCTTT. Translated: CASTPGGLSEAFF.

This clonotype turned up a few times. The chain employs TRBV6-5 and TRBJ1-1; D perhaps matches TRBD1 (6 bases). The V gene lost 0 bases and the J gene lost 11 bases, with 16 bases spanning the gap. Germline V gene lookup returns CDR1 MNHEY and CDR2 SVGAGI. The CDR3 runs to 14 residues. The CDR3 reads CASSYSPGARYAFF. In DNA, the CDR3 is TGTGCCAGCAGTTACTCGCCGGGGGCAAGGTATGCTTTCTTT.

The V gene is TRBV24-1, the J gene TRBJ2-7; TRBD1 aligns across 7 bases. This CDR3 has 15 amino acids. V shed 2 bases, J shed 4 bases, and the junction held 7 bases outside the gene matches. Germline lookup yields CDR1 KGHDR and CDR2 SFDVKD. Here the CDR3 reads CATSDSGTAAYEQYF. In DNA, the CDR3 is TGTGCCACCAGTGATTCCGGGACAGCGGCTTACGAGCAGTACTTC.

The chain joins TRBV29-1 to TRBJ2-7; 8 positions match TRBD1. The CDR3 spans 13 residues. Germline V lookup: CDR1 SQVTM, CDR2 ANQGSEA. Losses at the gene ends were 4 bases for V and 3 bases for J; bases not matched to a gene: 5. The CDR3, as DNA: TGCAGCGTTGTCGGTGACAGGGGCTACGAGCAGTACTTC. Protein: CSVVGDRGYEQYF.

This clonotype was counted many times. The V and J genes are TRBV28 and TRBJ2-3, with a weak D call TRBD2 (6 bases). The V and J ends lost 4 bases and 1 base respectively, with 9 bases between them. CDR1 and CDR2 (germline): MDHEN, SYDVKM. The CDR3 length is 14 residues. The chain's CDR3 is CASSSWGGTDTQYF. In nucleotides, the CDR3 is TGTGCCAGCAGTTCATGGGGGGGCACAGATACGCAGTATTTT.

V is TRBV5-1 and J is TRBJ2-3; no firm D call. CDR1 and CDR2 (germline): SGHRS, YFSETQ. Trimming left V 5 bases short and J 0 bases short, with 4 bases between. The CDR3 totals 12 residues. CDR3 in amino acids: CASRFSTDTQYF. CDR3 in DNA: TGCGCCAGCAGATTCAGCACAGATACGCAGTATTTT.

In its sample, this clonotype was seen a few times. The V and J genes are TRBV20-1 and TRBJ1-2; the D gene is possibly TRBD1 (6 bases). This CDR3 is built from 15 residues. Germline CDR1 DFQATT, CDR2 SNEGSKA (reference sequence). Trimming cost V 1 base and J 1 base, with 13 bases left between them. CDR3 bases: TGCAGTGCTAGAGGGCCGCGAGGGGGTAACTATGGCTACACCTTC. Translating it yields CSARGPRGGNYGYTF.

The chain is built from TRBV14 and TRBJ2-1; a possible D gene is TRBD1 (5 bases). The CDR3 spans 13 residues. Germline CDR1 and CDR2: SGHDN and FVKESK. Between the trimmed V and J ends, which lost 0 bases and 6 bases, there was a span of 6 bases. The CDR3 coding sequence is TGTGCCAGCAGCCAAGAGCAGGGCAATGAGCAGTTCTTC. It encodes CASSQEQGNEQFF.